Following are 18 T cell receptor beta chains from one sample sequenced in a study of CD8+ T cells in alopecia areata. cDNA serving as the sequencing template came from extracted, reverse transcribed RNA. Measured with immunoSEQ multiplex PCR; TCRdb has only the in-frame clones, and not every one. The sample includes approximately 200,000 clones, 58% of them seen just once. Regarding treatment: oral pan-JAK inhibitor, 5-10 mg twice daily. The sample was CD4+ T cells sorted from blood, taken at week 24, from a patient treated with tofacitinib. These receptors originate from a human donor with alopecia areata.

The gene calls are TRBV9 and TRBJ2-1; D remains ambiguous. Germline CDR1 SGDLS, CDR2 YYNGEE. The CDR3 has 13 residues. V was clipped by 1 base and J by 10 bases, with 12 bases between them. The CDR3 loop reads CASSVRMDREQFF. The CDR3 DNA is TGTGCCAGCAGCGTAAGGATGGATCGGGAGCAGTTCTTC.

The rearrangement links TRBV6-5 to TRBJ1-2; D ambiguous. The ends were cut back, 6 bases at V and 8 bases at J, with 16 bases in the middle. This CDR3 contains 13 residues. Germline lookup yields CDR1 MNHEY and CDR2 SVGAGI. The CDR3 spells CASREGRAWGYTF. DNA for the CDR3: TGTGCCAGCAGGGAAGGAAGGGCGTGGGGCTACACCTTC.

The CDR3 is CASSAQVLQYF. In DNA form, the CDR3 reads TGTGCCAGCAGTGCACAGGTACTCCAGTACTTC. J is TRBJ2-7 and V is TRBV25-1, with D possibly TRBD1 on 5 matching bases. Germline V CDR1 and CDR2: MGHDK, SYGVNS. The CDR3 is 11 residues long. The V and J ends lost 4 bases and 10 bases respectively, with 11 bases between them.

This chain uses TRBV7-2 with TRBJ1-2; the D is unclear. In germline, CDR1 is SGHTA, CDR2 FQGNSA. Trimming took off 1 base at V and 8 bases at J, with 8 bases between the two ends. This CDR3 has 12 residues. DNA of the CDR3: TGTGCCAGCAGCTTAGGAGCAGCCGGCTACACCTTC. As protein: CASSLGAAGYTF.

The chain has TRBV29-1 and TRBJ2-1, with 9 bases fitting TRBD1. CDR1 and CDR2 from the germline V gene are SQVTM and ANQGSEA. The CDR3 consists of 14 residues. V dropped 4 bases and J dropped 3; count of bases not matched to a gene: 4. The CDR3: CSVAGTGIYNEQFF. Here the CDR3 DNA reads TGCAGCGTTGCAGGGACAGGGATCTACAATGAGCAGTTCTTC.

CDR3 region: CASSPKAGAETQYF. The CDR3 bases are TGTGCCAGCTCACCTAAGGCAGGGGCGGAGACCCAGTACTTC. The chain joins TRBV18 to TRBJ2-5; TRBD1 might be the D (6 bases). The V gene's germline CDR1 is KGHSH and CDR2 LQKENI. CDR3 length equals 14 residues. V lost 3 bases, J lost 5 bases, and 13 bases lay in between.

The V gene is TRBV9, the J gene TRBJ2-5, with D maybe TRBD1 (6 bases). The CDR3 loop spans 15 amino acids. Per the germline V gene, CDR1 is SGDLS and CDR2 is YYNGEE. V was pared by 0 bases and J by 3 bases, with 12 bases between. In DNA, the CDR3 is TGTGCCAGCAGCGTAGATCCCCGGACAGAAGAGACCCAGTACTTC. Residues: CASSVDPRTEETQYF. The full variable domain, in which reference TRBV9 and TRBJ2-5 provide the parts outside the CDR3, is DSGVTQTPKHLITATGQRVTLRCSPRSGDLSVYWYQQSLDQGLQFLIQYYNGEERAKGNILERFSAQQFPDLHSELNLSSLELGDSALYFCASSVDPRTEETQYFGPGTRLLVL.

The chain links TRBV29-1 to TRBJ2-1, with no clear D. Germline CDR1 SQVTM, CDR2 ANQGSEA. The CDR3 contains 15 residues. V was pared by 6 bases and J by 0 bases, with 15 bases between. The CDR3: CSVAMGSISYNEQFF. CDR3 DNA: TGCAGCGTAGCGATGGGAAGCATCTCCTACAATGAGCAGTTCTTC.

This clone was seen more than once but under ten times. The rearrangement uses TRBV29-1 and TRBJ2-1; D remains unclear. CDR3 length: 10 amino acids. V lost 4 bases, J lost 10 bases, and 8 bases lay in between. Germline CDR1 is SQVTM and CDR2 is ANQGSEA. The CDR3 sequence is CSVATVEQFF. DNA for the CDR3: TGCAGCGTTGCCACGGTAGAGCAGTTCTTC.

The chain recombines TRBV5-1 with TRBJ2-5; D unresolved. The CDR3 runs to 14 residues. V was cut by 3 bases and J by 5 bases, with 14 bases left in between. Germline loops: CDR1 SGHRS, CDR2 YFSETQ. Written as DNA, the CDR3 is TGCGCCAGCAGCTACATATCCAGAGTCGAGACCCAGTACTTC. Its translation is CASSYISRVETQYF.

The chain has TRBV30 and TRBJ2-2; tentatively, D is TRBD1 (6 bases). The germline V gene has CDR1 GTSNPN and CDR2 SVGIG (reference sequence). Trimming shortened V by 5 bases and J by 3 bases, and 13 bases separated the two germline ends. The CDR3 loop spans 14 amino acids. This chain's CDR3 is CAWGTGLDTGELFF. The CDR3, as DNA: TGTGCCTGGGGTACAGGGTTGGACACCGGGGAGCTGTTTTTT.

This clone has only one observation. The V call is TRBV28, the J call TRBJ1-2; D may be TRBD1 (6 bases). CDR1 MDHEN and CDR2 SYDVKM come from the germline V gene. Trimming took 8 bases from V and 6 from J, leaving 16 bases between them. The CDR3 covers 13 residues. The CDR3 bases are TGTGCCAGCGCTGTCGGGGGCGCGAATGGCTACACCTTC. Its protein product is CASAVGGANGYTF.

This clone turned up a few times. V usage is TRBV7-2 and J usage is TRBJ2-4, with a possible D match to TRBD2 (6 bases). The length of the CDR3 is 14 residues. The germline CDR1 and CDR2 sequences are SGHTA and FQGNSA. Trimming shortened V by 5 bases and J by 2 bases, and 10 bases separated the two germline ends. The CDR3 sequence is CASSKSGPKNIQYF. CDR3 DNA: TGTGCCAGCAGCAAAAGCGGGCCCAAAAACATTCAGTACTTC.

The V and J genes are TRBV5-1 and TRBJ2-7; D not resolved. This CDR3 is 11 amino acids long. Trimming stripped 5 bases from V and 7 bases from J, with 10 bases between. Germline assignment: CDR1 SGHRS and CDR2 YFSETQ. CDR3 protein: CASRRRWEQYF. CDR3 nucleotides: TGCGCCAGCAGGAGGCGGTGGGAGCAGTACTTC.

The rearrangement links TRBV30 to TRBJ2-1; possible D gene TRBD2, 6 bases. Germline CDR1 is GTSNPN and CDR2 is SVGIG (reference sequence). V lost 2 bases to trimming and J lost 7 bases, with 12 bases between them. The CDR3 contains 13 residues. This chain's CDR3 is CAWSFGRMNEQFF. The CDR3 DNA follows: TGTGCCTGGAGTTTCGGGAGAATGAATGAGCAGTTCTTC.

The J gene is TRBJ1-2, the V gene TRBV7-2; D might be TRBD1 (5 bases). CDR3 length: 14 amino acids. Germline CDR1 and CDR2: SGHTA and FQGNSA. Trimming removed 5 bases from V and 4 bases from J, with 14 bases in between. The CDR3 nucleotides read TGTGCCAGCAGCGCGGCAGGGTCCCTCTATGGCTACACCTTC. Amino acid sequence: CASSAAGSLYGYTF. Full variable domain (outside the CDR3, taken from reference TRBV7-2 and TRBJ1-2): GAGVSQSPSNKVTEKGKDVELRCDPISGHTALYWYRQSLGQGLEFLIYFQGNSAPDKSGLPSDRFSAERTGGSVSTLTIQRTQQEDSAVYLCASSAAGSLYGYTFGSGTRLTVV.

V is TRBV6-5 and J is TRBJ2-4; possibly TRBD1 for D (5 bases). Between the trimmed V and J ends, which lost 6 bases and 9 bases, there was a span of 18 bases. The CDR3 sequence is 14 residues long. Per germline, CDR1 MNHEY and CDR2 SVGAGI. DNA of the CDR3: TGTGCCAGCAGCAACGGCCAGGGTCGGACCATTCAGTACTTC. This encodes CASSNGQGRTIQYF.

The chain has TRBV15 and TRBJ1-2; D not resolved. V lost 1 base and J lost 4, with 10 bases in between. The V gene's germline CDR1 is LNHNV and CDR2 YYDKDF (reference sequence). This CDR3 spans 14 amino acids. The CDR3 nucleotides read TGTGCCACCAGCAGAGTTAAGGATAGCTATGGCTACACCTTC. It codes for CATSRVKDSYGYTF.